A single sample is the source of the 11 T cell receptor beta chains below, sequenced in a study of human T cells and chemical hapten exposure. Time point given: patch test 1, 2 weeks after DPC sensitization. As for treatment: therapeutic diphenylcyclopropenone sensitization with weekly scalp DPC. RNA extraction used unfractionated whole blood as the source of total RNA. MiXCR, run by TCRdb on the RACE reads, gives a single entry per CDR3 protein. The sample has 39,000 or so distinct CDR3 sequences; more than 3% are singletons. Sequencing used whole blood, obtained in connection with sensitization to the hapten diphenylcyclopropenone (DPC). The receptor set was obtained from a man between 50 and 59 years old with alopecia areata. Some clones in this sample may be carry-over from other donors' samples.

This clonotype was observed at least ten times. The chain employs TRBV12-3 or TRBV12-4 and TRBJ1-3; D remains ambiguous. This CDR3 has 15 amino acids. The V end lost 3 bases, the J end lost 0 bases, and 9 bases lay between the germline ends. The CDR3 loop reads CASSFGSHSGNTIYF. CDR3 in DNA: TGTGCCAGCAGTTTCGGATCCCACTCTGGAAACACCATATATTTT.

This clonotype was recorded many times. The rearrangement links TRBV29-1 to TRBJ2-3; TRBD2 agrees at 14 bases. Trimming cost V 7 bases and J 7 bases; bases outside gene matches: 7. CDR3 length equals 14 residues. Germline CDR1 reads SQVTM; CDR2 reads ANQGSEA. The CDR3 spells CSGTGTSGGNTQYF. CDR3 in DNA: TGCAGCGGGACCGGGACTAGCGGGGGAAATACGCAGTATTTT.

This clonotype was seen ten or more times. The chain recombines TRBV12-3 or TRBV12-4 with TRBJ1-4; D is ambiguous. The CDR3 sequence is 13 residues long. V was shortened by 5 bases and J by 8 bases, with 12 bases between the two germline ends. The CDR3 loop is CASSVREREKLFF. The CDR3 region has the DNA TGTGCCAGCAGTGTCCGGGAGAGAGAAAAACTGTTTTTT.

This clonotype has a count of ten or more. V and J are TRBV28 and TRBJ2-7, with 9 bases matching TRBD2. This CDR3 has 14 amino acids. V was clipped by 7 bases and J by 2 bases; unmatched bases: 6. Per germline, CDR1 MDHEN and CDR2 SYDVKM. The CDR3 protein is CASTVSGRAYEQYF. In DNA form, the CDR3 reads TGTGCCAGCACCGTTAGCGGGAGAGCCTACGAGCAGTACTTC.

V usage is TRBV7-2 and J usage is TRBJ1-1; TRBD1 agrees at 7 bases. The CDR3 runs to 14 residues. The junction had 5 bases not matched to a gene; V was cut back by 1 base and J by 6 bases. From germline, CDR1 is SGHTA and CDR2 FQGNSA. CDR3 sequence (DNA): TGTGCCAGCAGCTTAGGACAGGGTCTCGCTGAAGCTTTCTTT. Translated, it gives CASSLGQGLAEAFF. The entire variable domain, with the rest obtained from reference TRBV7-2 and TRBJ1-1, is as follows: GAGVSQSPSNKVTEKGKDVELRCDPISGHTALYWYRQSLGQGLEFLIYFQGNSAPDKSGLPSDRFSAERTGGSVSTLTIQRTQQEDSAVYLCASSLGQGLAEAFFGQGTRLTVV.

This clonotype was found many times. The chain has TRBV5-5 and TRBJ1-6; D gene unclear. From germline, CDR1 is SGHKS and CDR2 YYEKEE (reference sequence). The CDR3 runs 14 residues. V was cut by 4 bases and J by 10 bases, with 15 bases left in between. In DNA, the CDR3 is TGTGCCAGCAGCACCCGGCCCGAACAATCACCCCTCCACTTT. Translating gives CASSTRPEQSPLHF.

This clonotype showed up just a few times. V is TRBV12-3 or TRBV12-4 and J is TRBJ1-1; TRBD1 agrees at 7 bases. The ends lost 6 bases at V and 8 bases at J; junction bases unmatched: 6. The CDR3 length is 12 residues. This CDR3 reads CASREVTGEAFF. The CDR3 nucleotides read TGTGCCAGCAGGGAGGTGACAGGGGAAGCTTTCTTT.

This clonotype showed up many times. The V and J genes are TRBV5-1 and TRBJ2-3; D is unclear. Trimming pared 7 bases from V and 4 bases from J, leaving 19 bases between. Germline CDR1 and CDR2: SGHRS and YFSETQ. The CDR3 consists of 15 residues. CDR3 loop: CASFSSPSLADTQYF. DNA for the CDR3: TGCGCCAGCTTCTCCTCGCCTAGTCTGGCAGATACGCAGTATTTT.

Worth noting for this clonotype: A read error may be the cause here, since a much bigger clone is one base away. The J gene is TRBJ2-7, the V gene TRBV10-3, with D unresolved. CDR3 size: 12 residues. The germline gives CDR1 ENHRY, CDR2 SYGVKD. Trimming took 2 bases from V and 6 from J, leaving 8 bases between them. For the CDR3, the DNA is TGTGCCATCAGTGAGATGGGATCCGAGCAGTACTTC. It encodes CAISEMGSEQYF.

This clonotype was recorded at least ten times. This chain joins TRBV30 and TRBJ2-3, with TRBD2 matching 10 bases. The CDR3 is made up of 15 amino acids. The germline V gene has CDR1 GTSNPN and CDR2 SVGIG (reference sequence). V gave up 0 bases and J gave up 1 base; unmatched junction bases: 1. CDR3 sequence: CAWSVGTSGTDTQYF. The CDR3 DNA reads as TGTGCCTGGAGTGTGGGGACTAGCGGCACAGATACGCAGTATTTT.

This clonotype was recorded at least ten times. The rearrangement joins TRBV6-6 to TRBJ2-2; D gene ambiguous. V dropped 0 bases and J dropped 6 bases, with 11 bases sitting between them. This CDR3 has 15 amino acids. Germline CDR1 MNHNY, CDR2 SVGAGI (reference sequence). The CDR3 nucleotides are TGTGCCAGCAGTTACTCGATGGCAACGGCCGGGGAGCTGTTTTTT. Its protein is CASSYSMATAGELFF.